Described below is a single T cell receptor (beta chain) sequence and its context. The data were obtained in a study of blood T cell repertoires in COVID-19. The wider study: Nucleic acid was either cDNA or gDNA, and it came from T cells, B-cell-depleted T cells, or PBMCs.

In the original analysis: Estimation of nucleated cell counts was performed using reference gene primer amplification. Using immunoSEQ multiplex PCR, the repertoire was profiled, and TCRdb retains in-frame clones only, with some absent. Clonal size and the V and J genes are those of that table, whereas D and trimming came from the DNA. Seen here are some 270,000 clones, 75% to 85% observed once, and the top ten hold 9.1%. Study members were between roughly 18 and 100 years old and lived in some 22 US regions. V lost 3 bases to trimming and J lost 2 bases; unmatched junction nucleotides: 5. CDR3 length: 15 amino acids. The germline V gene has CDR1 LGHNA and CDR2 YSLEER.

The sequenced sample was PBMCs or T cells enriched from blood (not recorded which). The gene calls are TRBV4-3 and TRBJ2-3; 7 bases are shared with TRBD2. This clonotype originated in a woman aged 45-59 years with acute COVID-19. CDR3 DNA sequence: TGCGCCAGCAGCCACTCGGGGGGAAACACAGATACGCAGTATTTT. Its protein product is CASSHSGGNTDTQYF.